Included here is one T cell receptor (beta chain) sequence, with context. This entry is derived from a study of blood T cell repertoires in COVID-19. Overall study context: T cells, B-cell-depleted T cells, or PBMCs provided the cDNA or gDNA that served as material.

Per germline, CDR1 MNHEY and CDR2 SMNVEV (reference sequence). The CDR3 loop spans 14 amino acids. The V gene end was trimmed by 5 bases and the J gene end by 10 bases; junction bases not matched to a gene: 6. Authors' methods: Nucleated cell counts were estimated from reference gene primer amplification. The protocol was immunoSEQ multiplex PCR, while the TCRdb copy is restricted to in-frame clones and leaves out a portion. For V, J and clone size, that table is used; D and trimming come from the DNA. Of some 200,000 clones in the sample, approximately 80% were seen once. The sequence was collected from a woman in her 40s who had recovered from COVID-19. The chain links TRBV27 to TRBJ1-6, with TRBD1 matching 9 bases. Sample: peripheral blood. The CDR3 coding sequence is TGTGCCAGCAGTATCGGACAGGGGATGTCACCCCTCCACTTT. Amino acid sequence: CASSIGQGMSPLHF.